The rows below give T cell receptor beta chains drawn from one sample of a study of blood T cell repertoires in COVID-19. The repertoire was sequenced with immunoSEQ multiplex PCR; TCRdb's copy has only in-frame clones and lacks some. The sample holds about 59,000 clones, 75% to 95% seen once. Sequencing was performed on peripheral blood. Receptor source: a man older than 75 with acute or convalescent COVID-19. The CDR3 runs from the conserved cysteine through the conserved F or W. Fields, in order: clone size, V gene, D gene, J gene, CDR3 DNA, CDR3 protein. The D gene is left open where the match is weak. The listing skips clone size in some rows; elsewhere it reads once, few, many or a size class.

abundance: NA
v_gene: TRBV6-1
d_gene: NA
j_gene: TRBJ2-7
CDR3nt: TGTGCCAGCAGTGAAGGGGGCAGGGGTAGCGACGAGCAGTACTTC
CDR3aa: CASSEGGRGSDEQYF

abundance: NA
v_gene: TRBV5-6
d_gene: NA
j_gene: TRBJ2-1
CDR3nt: TGTGCCAGCAGCTCAGACTCTAGCTCCTACAATGAGCAGTTCTTC
CDR3aa: CASSSDSSSYNEQFF

abundance: NA
v_gene: TRBV13
d_gene: TRBD2
j_gene: TRBJ2-3
CDR3nt: TGTGCCAGCAGCCCAAGCGGGGTAAGGGATACGCAGTATTTT
CDR3aa: CASSPSGVRDTQYF

abundance: NA
v_gene: TRBV28
d_gene: TRBD1
j_gene: TRBJ2-7
CDR3nt: TGTGCCAGCAGTCCCTTAAGGGACAGGCCCTACGAGCAGTACTTC
CDR3aa: CASSPLRDRPYEQYF

abundance: NA
v_gene: TRBV5-1
d_gene: TRBD1
j_gene: TRBJ2-1
CDR3nt: TGCGCCAGCAGCTTGTCCCCGACAGGGGGGAATGAGCAGTTCTTC
CDR3aa: CASSLSPTGGNEQFF

abundance: NA
v_gene: TRBV3-1/TRBV3-2
d_gene: NA
j_gene: TRBJ1-1
CDR3nt: TGTGCCAGCAGAGTGGGGGGGCAGGGTGAAGCTTTCTTT
CDR3aa: CASRVGGQGEAFF

abundance: NA
v_gene: TRBV7-3
d_gene: NA
j_gene: TRBJ2-2
CDR3nt: TGTGCCAGCAGCTCCCAGGGCCAGTGGACCGGGGAGCTGTTTTTT
CDR3aa: CASSSQGQWTGELFF

abundance: NA
v_gene: TRBV5-6
d_gene: TRBD1
j_gene: TRBJ1-1
CDR3nt: TGTGCCAGCAGCTCGCAGGGGGCGGATGAAGCTTTCTTT
CDR3aa: CASSSQGADEAFF

abundance: NA
v_gene: TRBV19
d_gene: NA
j_gene: TRBJ1-5
CDR3nt: TGTGCCAGTAGGGCCCACAGGGATGTAATGACCCAGCATTTT
CDR3aa: CASRAHRDVMTQHF

abundance: NA
v_gene: TRBV4-1
d_gene: NA
j_gene: TRBJ2-5
CDR3nt: TGCGCCAGCAGCCAAGGGCCAGGACAAGAGACCCAGTACTTC
CDR3aa: CASSQGPGQETQYF

abundance: NA
v_gene: TRBV6-6
d_gene: NA
j_gene: TRBJ2-2
CDR3nt: TGTGCCAGCGAAGTAAGAGCGAACACCGGGGAGCTGTTTTTT
CDR3aa: CASEVRANTGELFF

abundance: NA
v_gene: TRBV5-1
d_gene: NA
j_gene: TRBJ2-5
CDR3nt: TGCGCCAGCAGCTTGGGAGGAGGCCAAGAGACCCAGTACTTC
CDR3aa: CASSLGGGQETQYF

abundance: NA
v_gene: TRBV9
d_gene: TRBD1
j_gene: TRBJ2-1
CDR3nt: TGTGCCAGCAGCGAGCGGGTCCCGGGACAGGGGCGCCCCTTCGGCTCCTACAATGAGCAGTTCTTC
CDR3aa: CASSERVPGQGRPFGSYNEQFF

abundance: NA
v_gene: TRBV5-8
d_gene: TRBD2
j_gene: TRBJ2-7
CDR3nt: TGTGCCAGCAGATTTGGACTAGCCCTCTACGAGCAGTACTTC
CDR3aa: CASRFGLALYEQYF

abundance: once
v_gene: TRBV7-9
d_gene: NA
j_gene: TRBJ1-2
CDR3nt: TGTGCCAGCAGCTTAGGTGGGGACGGGAGAAACTTC
CDR3aa: CASSLGGDGRNF

abundance: NA
v_gene: TRBV2
d_gene: TRBD1
j_gene: TRBJ1-6
CDR3nt: TGTGCCAGCAGCTTTGACAGGGCGAATTCACCCCTCCACTTT
CDR3aa: CASSFDRANSPLHF

abundance: NA
v_gene: TRBV7-2
d_gene: TRBD2
j_gene: TRBJ2-3
CDR3nt: TGTGCCAGCATGCAGCGGGGTGGCACAGATACGCAGTATTTT
CDR3aa: CASMQRGGTDTQYF

abundance: NA
v_gene: TRBV25-1
d_gene: TRBD1
j_gene: TRBJ2-1
CDR3nt: TGTGCCAGCCGCAGACAGGGGGGAGATGAGCAGTTCTTC
CDR3aa: CASRRQGGDEQFF

abundance: NA
v_gene: TRBV11-2
d_gene: TRBD1
j_gene: TRBJ1-4
CDR3nt: TGTGCCAGCACCCACGCGGACACGGGACAGCTGTTTTTT
CDR3aa: CASTHADTGQLFF

abundance: NA
v_gene: TRBV5-1
d_gene: TRBD2
j_gene: TRBJ2-3
CDR3nt: TGCGCCAGCAGATCCGGGACTAGCGGTACACCGGATACGCAGTATTTT
CDR3aa: CASRSGTSGTPDTQYF

abundance: NA
v_gene: TRBV5-1
d_gene: NA
j_gene: TRBJ2-5
CDR3nt: TGCGCCAGCAGCACAGGTGGTGGGGAGACCCAGTACTTC
CDR3aa: CASSTGGGETQYF

abundance: NA
v_gene: TRBV19
d_gene: NA
j_gene: TRBJ2-7
CDR3nt: TGTGCCAGTAGTATTTCACAATACGACGAGCAGTACTTC
CDR3aa: CASSISQYDEQYF

abundance: NA
v_gene: TRBV7-2
d_gene: TRBD1
j_gene: TRBJ1-2
CDR3nt: TGTGCCAGCAGCCTACCGGGACAGGGACTCTATGGCTACACCTTC
CDR3aa: CASSLPGQGLYGYTF

abundance: NA
v_gene: TRBV2
d_gene: TRBD2
j_gene: TRBJ2-1
CDR3nt: TGTGCCAGCAGTGACCCAACTAGCGGCATTTACAATGAGCAGTTCTTC
CDR3aa: CASSDPTSGIYNEQFF

abundance: NA
v_gene: TRBV27
d_gene: NA
j_gene: TRBJ2-5
CDR3nt: TGTGCCAGCAGCCCACAGGGGAGGAGAGAGACCCAGTACTTC
CDR3aa: CASSPQGRRETQYF

abundance: NA
v_gene: TRBV15
d_gene: TRBD1
j_gene: TRBJ2-2
CDR3nt: TGTGCCACCACGGGACAGGGGACGACCGGGAAGCTGTTTTTT
CDR3aa: CATTGQGTTGKLFF

abundance: NA
v_gene: TRBV19
d_gene: NA
j_gene: TRBJ2-5
CDR3nt: TGTGCCAGTAGTATAGTGGGGCAGAAGAGGACCCAGTACTTC
CDR3aa: CASSIVGQKRTQYF

abundance: NA
v_gene: TRBV6-4
d_gene: NA
j_gene: TRBJ1-6
CDR3nt: TGTGCCAGCAGGGCCCAAAGCTCCTATAATTCACCCCTCCACTTT
CDR3aa: CASRAQSSYNSPLHF

abundance: NA
v_gene: TRBV13
d_gene: TRBD1
j_gene: TRBJ2-6
CDR3nt: TGTGCCAGCAGCTCATACAAAAGGGACAGGGGCCGCTCTGGGGCCAACGTCCTGACTTTC
CDR3aa: CASSSYKRDRGRSGANVLTF

abundance: once
v_gene: TRBV30
d_gene: NA
j_gene: TRBJ1-4
CDR3nt: TGTGCCTGGAGTGTACGAAGCCCTAATGAAAAACTGTTTTTT
CDR3aa: CAWSVRSPNEKLFF

abundance: once
v_gene: TRBV2
d_gene: NA
j_gene: TRBJ1-2
CDR3nt: TGTGCCAGCAGCACCCCGGACAGAGGTCGCGTTTCTAACTATGGCTACACCTTC
CDR3aa: CASSTPDRGRVSNYGYTF

abundance: NA
v_gene: TRBV6-6
d_gene: NA
j_gene: TRBJ1-1
CDR3nt: TGTGCCAGCAGTTACCCCGAGAGAGGTAACACTGAAGCTTTCTTT
CDR3aa: CASSYPERGNTEAFF